This T cell receptor beta chain emerged from a study of T cells in Graves' hyperthyroidism and ophthalmopathy (dated by TCRdb to between 2017 and 2020). Context from the whole study: Peripheral blood was sampled at the time of initial diagnosis, prior to any treatment. In addition, the study compared T-cell repertoires in thyroid tissue and in blood from several Graves' hyperthyroidism patients. The approximately 100 discovery patients were divided at random into training and test sets in a 7:3 ratio. Whether ophthalmopathy could be predicted prospectively was tested in an independent validation cohort made up of 18 to 20 hyperthyroidism patients plus 17 patients who later progressed to ophthalmopathy. TCR Vbeta CDR3 sequencing of 120 to 150 peripheral blood samples (under 45 ophthalmopathy, 75 or so hyperthyroidism and roughly 17 progressor patients) is reported in the paper. A discovery cohort of around 98 patients, roughly 45 with Graves' ophthalmopathy and more than 55 with stable Graves' hyperthyroidism, was used to find distinguishing TCR V-J signatures. Once sampling was done, hyperthyroidism patients were given methimazole at a starting dose of 30 mg daily, whereas ophthalmopathy patients were given high-dose intravenous methylprednisolone.

Beyond this particular receptor, the publication reports: No statistical method was used to fix the sample size in advance, and group allocation was not hidden from the investigators. During validation, the model predicted progression to ophthalmopathy a median of about 6.5 months ahead of onset, with almost 71% sensitivity and around 72% specificity. A model built on a 13 V-J signature distinguished ophthalmopathy from stable hyperthyroidism, reaching around 90% sensitivity and 81.08% specificity in cross-validation and 80%/75% in testing. Most expanded thyroid clonotypes (frequency above 0.001) were also found in blood, which suggests that blood repertoires may mirror thyroid immune responses.

The TCR beta CDR3 regions were amplified from RNA transcripts. A first-round RT-PCR of the TCR CDR3 used the HTBI primer set with the Qiagen OneStep RT-PCR kit. Libraries were constructed in a second round of multiplex PCR, after which size selection and purification were performed. Libraries were sequenced paired-end with 100 bp reads on an Illumina HiSeq2000. Turning to the authors' computational methods: SOAPnuke was used to process the raw data, removing reads that contained adapters or uncalled bases, had a mean Phred below 15, or lacked an exact match to the constant primer or identifier. High-quality paired reads were merged using COPE v1.2.5, and each unique nucleotide sequence was defined as a clonotype. MiTCR v1.1 was used to align clonotypes to the IMGT TRBV, TRBD and TRBJ reference segments. Analysis was restricted to V-J combinations with a frequency above 0.0001, which covered roughly 99% of repertoires. A TCS score was defined as the ratio between F50 (clonal expansion) and ExV (chaos), using BLOSUM62-based TCRdist between CDR3 peptides within each V-J. Welch's t-statistics and random forest reduced approximately 520 V-J features to 10 to 15, which were used in a naive Bayes classifier (R e1071). TCRdb passed the public sequencing reads through fastp at Q25 and MiXCR, retaining productive beta sequences. Every distinct CDR3 protein forms one entry, paired with its most common genes and DNA. These V and J calls are TCRdb output, not the study's own analysis. A total of more than 650,000 distinct CDR3 sequences appear in this sample, roughly 15% of them only once. The top ten clones comprise approximately 10% of the sample.

Stable Graves' hyperthyroidism was defined as no progression to ophthalmopathy during 18 months of follow-up. Hyperthyroidism patients were newly diagnosed, had a disease duration of under 2 months, and were aged 18 to 65 years. Exclusion was applied to patients with uncontrolled infections, other autoimmune diseases, pregnancy or lactation. Diagnoses were established on the basis of clinical symptoms, serum thyroxine and TRAb, thyroid ultrasound, and orbital computed tomography. Ficoll-Paque density gradient centrifugation was used to isolate PBMCs from around 10 ml of fresh peripheral blood. Total RNA was extracted using Trizol reagent, and RNA quality was assessed on an Agilent 2100 Bioanalyzer. The CDR1 and CDR2 encoded by the germline V gene (reference sequence) are DFQATT and SNEGSKA. V ends up 4 bases short and J 0 bases short, with an unmatched junction base count of 5. The CDR3 contains 15 residues, cysteine and phenylalanine counted. Just the 45-base CDR3 DNA is kept, in frame starting at base 1.

This clonotype was recorded at least ten times. Which antigen it targets is not known. No clone much larger than this one lies a single base away; base qualities are absent. The clonotype originates from a young woman with Graves' hyperthyroidism. The chain links TRBV20-1 with TRBJ1-3; TRBD1 lines up with 8 middle nucleotides. Material: blood. The DNA sequence follows: TGCAGTGCTATACCGGGACAGGTCTCTGGAAACACCATATATTTT. Protein translation: CSAIPGQVSGNTIYF.